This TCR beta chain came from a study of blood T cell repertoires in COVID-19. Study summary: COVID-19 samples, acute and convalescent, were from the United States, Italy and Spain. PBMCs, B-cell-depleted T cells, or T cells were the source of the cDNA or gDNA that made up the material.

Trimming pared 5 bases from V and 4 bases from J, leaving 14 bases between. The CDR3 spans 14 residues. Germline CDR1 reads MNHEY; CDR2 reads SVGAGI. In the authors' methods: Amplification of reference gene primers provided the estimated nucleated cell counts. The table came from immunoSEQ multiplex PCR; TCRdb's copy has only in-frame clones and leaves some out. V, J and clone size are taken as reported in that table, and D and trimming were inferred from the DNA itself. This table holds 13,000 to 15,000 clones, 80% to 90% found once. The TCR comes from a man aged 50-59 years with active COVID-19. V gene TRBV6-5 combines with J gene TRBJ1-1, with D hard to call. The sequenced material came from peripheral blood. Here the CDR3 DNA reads TGTGCCAGCAGTACCCGGCCCCGGGGCACTGAAGCTTTCTTT. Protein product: CASSTRPRGTEAFF.